The sequence of this T cell receptor (delta chain) was determined in a study of gamma-delta chains in newborns, infants, children. TCRdb re-called the reads using CATT. The sample includes under 3,500 delta-chain clones, about 0.29% of them seen just once. Notes on this clone: The protein TCRdb gives is from a much larger clone and does not agree with this DNA's translation at residue 7, likely a read error; the protein shown here comes from the DNA.

V gave up 3 bases and J gave up 2 bases, with 19 bases separating them. The V gene's germline CDR1 is GEAIGNYY and CDR2 EKD. The CDR3 runs 19 residues. The TCR was taken from a child who was a newborn, infant or young child, either healthy, febrile or measles-vaccinated (not recorded which). Sequenced sample: blood. The J gene is TRDJ3, the V gene TRDV2; TRDD3 might be the D (6 bases). CDR3 in amino acids: CACDVLEDTRAWDTRQMFF. Here the CDR3 DNA reads TGTGCCTGTGACGTACTGGAGGATACCAGGGCCTGGGACACCCGACAGATGTTTTTC.